The 23 T cell receptor beta chains below all came from one sample that was sequenced in a study of blood T cell repertoires in COVID-19. Measured with immunoSEQ multiplex PCR; TCRdb has only the in-frame clones, and not every one. The sample contains around 210,000 clones, 80% to 90% of which appear only once. Sequencing was done on a sample of PBMCs or T cells enriched from blood (not recorded which). All receptors come from a woman aged 18-29 years who had recovered from COVID-19.

The chain uses TRBV28 and TRBJ1-2; TRBD1 might be the D (5 bases). V was clipped by 2 bases and J by 8 bases, with 18 bases between them. CDR1 is MDHEN, CDR2 SYDVKM, per germline. The CDR3 is 15 amino acids. CDR3 sequence reads: CASSLGGNAFRGYTF. CDR3 nucleotide sequence: TGTGCCAGCAGTTTAGGGGGGAATGCCTTTCGGGGCTACACCTTC.

The rearrangement joins TRBV29-1 to TRBJ2-7, with 8 bases lining up with TRBD1. CDR1 SQVTM and CDR2 ANQGSEA come from the germline V gene. The CDR3 runs to 13 residues. Trimming cost V 6 bases and J 4 bases; bases outside gene matches: 8. Here the CDR3 reads CSVTGATSYEQYF. CDR3 nucleotides: TGCAGCGTGACAGGGGCTACTAGTTACGAGCAGTACTTC.

The rearrangement uses TRBV9 and TRBJ1-2, with 8 bases that match TRBD1. The CDR3 has 16 residues. V shed 2 bases and J 1 base; nucleotides not matched to a gene: 7. Germline V lookup: CDR1 SGDLS, CDR2 YYNGEE. The CDR3 is CASSVGTGNHNYGYTF. CDR3 sequence (DNA): TGTGCCAGCAGCGTTGGGACAGGAAATCATAACTATGGCTACACCTTC.

This CDR3 is CASSLREETQYF. The CDR3, as DNA: TGTGCCAGCAGCTTACGGGAGGAGACCCAGTACTTC. The chain couples TRBV7-9 to TRBJ2-5; tentative D call: TRBD2 (6 bases). V was pared by 2 bases and J by 5 bases, with 6 bases between. CDR1 SEHNR and CDR2 FQNEAQ come from the germline V gene (reference sequence). The CDR3 loop spans 12 amino acids. Supplemented by reference TRBV7-9 and TRBJ2-5, the full variable domain reads DTGVSQNPRHKITKRGQNVTFRCDPISEHNRLYWYRQTLGQGPEFLTYFQNEAQLEKSRLLSDRFSAERPKGSFSTLEIQRTEQGDSAMYLCASSLREETQYFGPGTRLLVL.

As to this clone: Other DNA sequences of this sample code for an identical CDR3. The chain combines TRBV9 with TRBJ2-5; D possibly corresponds to TRBD2 (6 bases). The germline V gene has CDR1 SGDLS and CDR2 YYNGEE. Trimming took off 1 base at V and 4 bases at J, with 8 bases between the two ends. The CDR3 length is 13 residues. CDR3 bases: TGTGCCAGCAGCGTACGGGGAGGAGAGACCCAGTACTTC. Its translation is CASSVRGGETQYF.

The chain is built from TRBV5-4 and TRBJ1-6; the D gene is possibly TRBD1 (5 bases). Germline V CDR1 and CDR2: SGHNT, YYREEE (reference sequence). This CDR3 spans 17 amino acids. Trimming cost V 0 bases and J 7 bases, with 17 bases left between them. Here the CDR3 DNA reads TGTGCCAGCAGCTTGGGACAGTCGTATGGGGTGAATTCACCCCTCCACTTT. This translates into CASSLGQSYGVNSPLHF.

The chain employs TRBV20-1 and TRBJ1-3; TRBD1 aligns across 8 bases. Germline V gives CDR1 DFQATT, CDR2 SNEGSKA (reference sequence). The CDR3 totals 14 residues. Trimming took 3 bases from V and 4 from J; bases not matched to a gene: 5. The CDR3 nucleotides read TGCAGTGCTAGTGGACAGGGCATCGGAAACACCATATATTTT. Residues: CSASGQGIGNTIYF.

The V and J genes are TRBV18 and TRBJ1-6; D is uncertain. Germline CDR1 KGHSH, CDR2 LQKENI. V was shortened by 5 bases and J by 5 bases, with 10 bases between the two germline ends. There are 14 residues in the CDR3. CDR3 sequence: CASSILRDNSPLHF. The DNA of the CDR3 is TGTGCCAGCTCAATTTTGAGGGATAATTCACCCCTCCACTTT.

The genes are TRBV5-1 and TRBJ1-1; possible D gene TRBD1, 6 bases. Trimming shortened V by 3 bases and J by 1 base, and 13 bases separated the two germline ends. Germline values: CDR1 SGHRS, CDR2 YFSETQ. This CDR3 is 15 amino acids long. CDR3 region: CASSWKGHQNTEAFF. As DNA, the CDR3 is TGCGCCAGCAGCTGGAAGGGACACCAGAACACTGAAGCTTTCTTT.

V gene TRBV6-4 combines with J gene TRBJ2-3; 12 bases are a match to TRBD2. This CDR3 has 16 amino acids. V lost 3 bases to trimming and J lost 4 bases; unmatched junction nucleotides: 5. The germline gives CDR1 MRHNA, CDR2 SNTAGT. Written as DNA, the CDR3 is TGTGCCAGCAGTGAATCCCTAGCGGGGGGGGCAGATACGCAGTATTTT. It encodes CASSESLAGGADTQYF.

In its sample, this clone was seen once. The J gene is TRBJ1-1, the V gene TRBV5-1, with 11 bases that match TRBD1. CDR1 and CDR2 (germline): SGHRS, YFSETQ. This CDR3 has 15 amino acids. Unmatched junction bases numbered 7, after V lost 4 bases and J lost 5 bases. CDR3 sequence: CASSLGTGGDTEAFF. The CDR3 nucleotides are TGCGCCAGCAGCCTCGGGACAGGGGGAGATACTGAAGCTTTCTTT. Full variable domain (remainder filled in from reference TRBV5-1 and TRBJ1-1): KAGVTQTPRYLIKTRGQQVTLSCSPISGHRSVSWYQQTPGQGLQFLFEYFSETQRNKGNFPGRFSGRQFSNSRSEMNVSTLELGDSALYLCASSLGTGGDTEAFFGQGTRLTVV.

This rearrangement joins TRBV5-1 to TRBJ2-3, with 8 nucleotides matching TRBD1. This CDR3 has 13 residues. Germline CDR1 and CDR2: SGHRS and YFSETQ. The junction had 2 bases not matched to a gene; V was cut back by 5 bases and J by 3 bases. In DNA, the CDR3 is TGCGCCAGCAGACGACAGGGGACAGATACGCAGTATTTT. This encodes CASRRQGTDTQYF.

V is TRBV4-1 and J is TRBJ2-1; TRBD2 matches at 9 bases. V lost 6 bases and J lost 7; bases outside the gene matches: 4. Germline V gives CDR1 MGHRA, CDR2 YSYEKL. The CDR3 runs 13 residues. The CDR3 is CASSRSGGNEQFF. CDR3 bases: TGCGCCAGCAGTCGTAGCGGGGGTAATGAGCAGTTCTTC.

This rearrangement joins TRBV10-3 to TRBJ1-5, with D possibly matching TRBD1 (6 bases). CDR3 length: 16 residues. Germline lookup yields CDR1 ENHRY and CDR2 SYGVKD. Trimming shortened V by 4 bases and J by 7 bases, and 20 bases separated the two germline ends. The CDR3 reads CAISALEVWGRQPQHF. CDR3 DNA: TGTGCCATCAGTGCCCTCGAGGTGTGGGGGCGACAGCCCCAGCATTTT.

The chain combines TRBV4-2 with TRBJ2-2, with a weak D call TRBD2 (5 bases). CDR3 length: 14 residues. Germline V gene lookup returns CDR1 LGHNA and CDR2 YNFKEQ. Between the trimmed V and J ends, which lost 4 bases and 5 bases, there was a span of 11 bases. CDR3 in DNA: TGTGCCAGCAGCCCCCAAGGGAGAACCGGGGAGCTGTTTTTT. Encoded protein: CASSPQGRTGELFF.

V usage is TRBV18 and J usage is TRBJ1-2; 10 bases map to TRBD1. This CDR3 comprises 13 residues. The V and J ends lost 3 bases and 7 bases, in that order; junction bases with no gene match: 2. Germline V gene sequence: CDR1 KGHSH, CDR2 LQKENI. This CDR3 is CASSPDRGSGYTF. The CDR3 coding sequence is TGTGCCAGCTCACCGGACAGGGGGTCTGGCTACACCTTC.

The rearrangement uses TRBV5-6 and TRBJ2-3; D possibly corresponds to TRBD1 (6 bases). The germline V and J ends were trimmed by 0 bases and 10 bases, with 6 bases remaining between them. CDR3 length equals 11 residues. Germline lookup yields CDR1 SGHDT and CDR2 YYEEEE. The CDR3 is CASSLDRAQYF. The CDR3 DNA reads TGTGCCAGCAGCTTGGACAGGGCGCAGTATTTT.

The chain recombines TRBV9 with TRBJ1-6; 8 positions match TRBD1. Losses at the gene ends were 0 bases for V and 7 bases for J; bases not matched to a gene: 3. Germline assignment: CDR1 SGDLS and CDR2 YYNGEE. CDR3 length: 15 residues. The CDR3 loop reads CASSVGDRLNSPLHF. The CDR3 DNA reads TGTGCCAGCAGCGTAGGGGACAGGCTAAATTCACCCCTCCACTTT.

The chain carries TRBV28 and TRBJ2-7, with 9 bases that match TRBD1. V trimming: 3 bases; J trimming: 5 bases; junction bases outside the gene matches: 11. Germline V gene data show CDR1 as MDHEN and CDR2 as SYDVKM. The CDR3 covers 16 residues. Here the CDR3 reads CASSLSGQGRSDEQYF. The CDR3 nucleotides are TGTGCCAGCAGTTTGTCGGGACAGGGAAGGTCAGACGAGCAGTACTTC.

The CDR3 sequence is CSVDAEASYNEQFF. The CDR3 region has the DNA TGCAGCGTTGACGCTGAGGCTTCCTACAATGAGCAGTTCTTC. The V call is TRBV29-1, the J call TRBJ2-1; the D is unclear. Germline CDR1 and CDR2: SQVTM and ANQGSEA. The CDR3 runs to 14 residues. Trimming left V 3 bases short and J 1 base short, with 10 bases between.

This chain joins TRBV5-6 and TRBJ2-6, with a possible D match to TRBD2 (5 bases). With 1 base removed from V and 1 base from J, the gap between germline ends came to 9 bases. Germline assignment: CDR1 SGHDT and CDR2 YYEEEE. The CDR3 sequence is 16 residues long. The CDR3 DNA is TGTGCCAGCAGCTTGCCCGGGATATCTGGGGCCAACGTCCTGACTTTC. This encodes CASSLPGISGANVLTF.

The chain is built from TRBV2 and TRBJ2-7; 9 bases agree with TRBD2. Germline loops: CDR1 SNHLY, CDR2 FYNNEI. The CDR3 loop spans 16 amino acids. J was trimmed by 5 bases and V by 6 bases; bases with no gene match: 14. This CDR3 is CASSKSGGGAIHEQYF. The DNA for the CDR3 is TGTGCCAGCAGCAAGAGTGGCGGGGGGGCCATCCACGAGCAGTACTTC.

In regard to this clone: At one boundary the junction diverges from the germline segment, which might be a read error. This chain connects TRBV5-1 to TRBJ1-5; D unclear. Germline CDR1 reads SGHRS; CDR2 reads YFSETQ. The CDR3 is made up of 14 amino acids. The CDR3 DNA reads TGCGCCAGCAGTTTGGGAGGTGTGAATCAGCCCCAGCATTTT. This encodes CASSLGGVNQPQHF.